This TCR beta chain was recorded in a study of immune evolution from preneoplasia to lung adenocarcinoma. This clone was observed a few times. The repertoire was sequenced with immunoSEQ multiplex PCR; TCRdb's copy has only in-frame clones and lacks some. This table has about 6,300 clones, 60% to 80% appearing once. The V gene end was trimmed by 5 bases and the J gene end by 5 bases; junction bases not matched to a gene: 5. CDR1 is SGHTA, CDR2 FQGTGA, per germline. The CDR3 has 13 residues. This TCR was recovered from a person aged 60-79 years with lung adenocarcinoma. The sample consisted of FFPE minimally invasive lung adenocarcinoma tissue. The chain joins TRBV7-3 to TRBJ2-7, with 8 bases aligning to TRBD2. CDR3 sequence: CASSRGGTNEQYF. CDR3 coding DNA: TGTGCCAGCAGCCGGGGGGGAACCAACGAGCAGTACTTC. The variable domain in full, with the rest retrieved from reference TRBV7-3 and TRBJ2-7, is GAGVSQTPSNKVTEKGKYVELRCDPISGHTALYWYRQSLGQGPEFLIYFQGTGAADDSGLPNDRFFAVRPEGSVSTLKIQRTERGDSAVYLCASSRGGTNEQYFGPGTRLTVT.